Below, 28 T cell receptor beta chains from the same sample are listed, as sequenced in a study of blood T cells in healthy people across ages. Then a second PCR, running roughly 7 to 11 cycles, was carried out with a sample-barcoded 5' primer and a J-beta primer mix. TCRdb reprocessed the 5' RACE reads via MiXCR and lists one record per CDR3 protein. Of more than 1 million distinct CDR3 sequences listed, 45% were seen once; the top ten hold approximately 20%. Input material: blood. Source of these receptors: a woman aged 55-70 years in good health.

V and J are TRBV2 and TRBJ2-1; 12 bases are shared with TRBD2. The CDR3 consists of 14 residues. V was pared by 6 bases and J by 8 bases, with 5 bases of the junction left unmatched. Germline CDR1 is SNHLY and CDR2 is FYNNEI. CDR3 coding DNA: TGTGCCAGCAGGACTAGCGGGAGCGGGTATGAGCAGTTCTTC. Translated, it gives CASRTSGSGYEQFF.

This clonotype was observed a handful of times. The chain carries TRBV12-3 or TRBV12-4 and TRBJ2-3, with 14 bases identical to TRBD2. V lost 6 bases to trimming and J lost 0 bases; unmatched junction nucleotides: 5. CDR3 size: 17 residues. The CDR3 region has the DNA TGTGCCAGCAGCCGGACTAGCGGGAGGCTTAGCACAGATACGCAGTATTTT. Amino acids: CASSRTSGRLSTDTQYF.

The table lists this clonotype with many counts. The chain links TRBV4-1 to TRBJ2-7, with a tentative D call TRBD2 (5 bases). Germline V gene sequence: CDR1 MGHRA, CDR2 YSYEKL. The ends were cut back, 1 base at V and 2 bases at J, with 6 bases in the middle. The CDR3 consists of 13 residues. CDR3 protein: CASSQAGTYEQYF. In nucleotides, the CDR3 is TGCGCCAGCAGCCAAGCCGGGACCTACGAGCAGTACTTC.

The rearrangement uses TRBV29-1 and TRBJ2-3; D ambiguous. Germline V CDR1 and CDR2: SQVTM, ANQGSEA. This CDR3 has 14 amino acids. Between the trimmed V and J ends, which lost 3 bases and 0 bases, there was a span of 10 bases. CDR3 protein: CSVDYSTSTDTQYF. CDR3 DNA sequence: TGCAGCGTTGACTACAGCACTAGCACAGATACGCAGTATTTT.

The V gene is TRBV7-9, the J gene TRBJ1-1, with 8 nucleotides matching TRBD1. Germline trimming cut 3 bases from V and 7 bases from J; bases unmatched to any gene: 7. Per the germline V gene, CDR1 is SEHNR and CDR2 is FQNEAQ (reference sequence). The CDR3 runs 14 residues. The CDR3 sequence: CASSFSTQGGEAFF. The CDR3 region has the DNA TGTGCCAGCAGCTTTAGTACACAGGGGGGTGAAGCTTTCTTT.

This clonotype is a singleton in its sample. This chain uses TRBV7-2 with TRBJ2-2; 9 positions agree with TRBD1. Germline CDR1 and CDR2: SGHTA and FQGNSA. The trim removed 2 bases at V and 6 bases at J, leaving 10 bases unmatched. CDR3 length: 17 amino acids. The CDR3 loop is CASSLRGTGIIAGELFF. The CDR3 DNA reads as TGTGCCAGCAGCTTAAGGGGGACAGGGATAATCGCCGGGGAGCTGTTTTTT.

A word on this clonotype: This may come from a read error, since a much larger clone is one base off. The genes are TRBV28 and TRBJ2-7; TRBD2 matches at 11 bases. The CDR3 runs 16 residues. The V gene's germline CDR1 is MDHEN and CDR2 SYDVKM. The CDR3 DNA is TGTGCCAGCAGATTTGCTAGCGGGGGGAGCTCCTACGGGCAGTACTTC. The encoded protein is CASRFASGGSSYGQYF.

The chain couples TRBV7-3 to TRBJ2-7, with D perhaps matching TRBD2 (6 bases). Germline CDR1 SGHTA, CDR2 FQGTGA. V was clipped by 0 bases and J by 3 bases, with 24 bases between them. The CDR3 length is 19 residues. This chain's CDR3 is CASSLTDWVPGLPLYEQYF. In DNA form, the CDR3 reads TGTGCCAGCAGCTTAACGGACTGGGTCCCGGGACTTCCTCTCTACGAGCAGTACTTC.

The sample holds one count of this clonotype. At one of its ends the junction is not consistent with the germline gene, which may arise from a read error. The chain carries TRBV20-1 and TRBJ2-1; D not certain. The germline CDR1 and CDR2 sequences are DFQATT and SNEGSKA (reference sequence). The CDR3 has 13 amino acids. CDR3 residues: CSARDGYHNEQFF. DNA for the CDR3: TGCAGTGCTAGAGACGGGTACCACAACGAGCAGTTCTTC.

The J gene is TRBJ2-7, the V gene TRBV27; weak D call: TRBD1 (6 bases). The CDR3 is made up of 12 amino acids. The V end was cut by 10 bases, the J end by 2 bases, with 12 bases between. Germline V gene sequence: CDR1 MNHEY, CDR2 SMNVEV (reference sequence). CDR3: CATRTAAYEQYF. The CDR3, as DNA: TGTGCCACCAGGACAGCCGCCTACGAGCAGTACTTC.

V usage is TRBV18 and J usage is TRBJ2-5; tentative D call: TRBD1 (5 bases). The CDR3 runs 16 residues. With 1 base removed from V and 5 bases from J, the gap between germline ends came to 17 bases. Germline V lookup: CDR1 KGHSH, CDR2 LQKENI. The CDR3 protein is CASSPLPPGMTETQYF. CDR3 DNA sequence: TGTGCCAGCTCACCACTACCACCAGGGATGACGGAGACCCAGTACTTC.

This chain connects TRBV27 to TRBJ2-4; D may correspond to TRBD1 or TRBD2 (5 bases each). The ends were cut back, 4 bases at V and 8 bases at J, with 18 bases in the middle. Germline V gene data show CDR1 as MNHEY and CDR2 as SMNVEV (reference sequence). This CDR3 has 15 amino acids. CDR3 sequence (DNA): TGTGCCAGCAGTTCCTCCGGGGACCTCTGGGACATTCAGTACTTC. This sequence encodes CASSSSGDLWDIQYF.

V usage is TRBV25-1 and J usage is TRBJ2-5; TRBD2 aligns across 7 bases. Germline V lookup: CDR1 MGHDK, CDR2 SYGVNS. The V and J ends lost 3 bases and 4 bases, in that order; junction bases with no gene match: 5. The CDR3 contains 14 residues. The CDR3 sequence: CASSDAGVGETQYF. The CDR3 DNA reads TGTGCCAGCAGTGACGCGGGAGTCGGAGAGACCCAGTACTTC. The whole variable domain, remainder taken from reference TRBV25-1 and TRBJ2-5, is EADIYQTPRYLVIGTGKKITLECSQTMGHDKMYWYQQDPGMELHLIHYSYGVNSTEKGDLSSESTVSRIRTEHFPLTLESARPSHTSQYLCASSDAGVGETQYFGPGTRLLVL.

The chain recombines TRBV20-1 with TRBJ2-1, with D perhaps matching TRBD1 (5 bases). CDR3 length: 16 residues. Trimming took off 6 bases at V and 0 bases at J, with 18 bases between the two ends. Germline-derived CDR1 and CDR2 are DFQATT and SNEGSKA (reference sequence). In nucleotides, the CDR3 is TGCAGTGCCCCACCCGACCAGGGAAGCTCCTACAATGAGCAGTTCTTC. It specifies CSAPPDQGSSYNEQFF.

The rearrangement uses TRBV9 and TRBJ2-6; D tentatively reads TRBD1 or TRBD2 (7 bases each). The V end lost 5 bases, the J end lost 3 bases, and 18 bases lay between the germline ends. The CDR3 is 17 amino acids. CDR1 SGDLS and CDR2 YYNGEE come from the germline V gene. CDR3 sequence reads: CASSYAGGVDGANVLTF. Here the CDR3 DNA reads TGTGCCAGCAGTTACGCAGGGGGGGTGGATGGGGCCAACGTCCTGACTTTC.

The chain has TRBV7-9 and TRBJ1-2, with a weak D call TRBD1 (5 bases). Trimming left V 1 base short and J 3 bases short, with 21 bases between. The germline CDR1 and CDR2 sequences are SEHNR and FQNEAQ (reference sequence). The CDR3 sequence is 18 residues long. The CDR3 DNA follows: TGTGCCAGCAGCTTAGGGCTTGCGGGTGCAGGGAGGGACTATGGCTACACCTTC. Translation gives CASSLGLAGAGRDYGYTF.

This clonotype has a single count. The J gene is TRBJ2-1, the V gene TRBV12-5; D gene ambiguous. Germline assignment: CDR1 LGHNT and CDR2 FRNRAP. Between the trimmed V and J ends, which lost 7 bases and 0 bases, there was a span of 7 bases. The CDR3 sequence is 13 residues long. CDR3 nucleotide sequence: TGTGCTAGTGCGGGCTACTCCTACAATGAGCAGTTCTTC. It is translated as CASAGYSYNEQFF.

The chain recombines TRBV29-1 with TRBJ2-1; D is possibly TRBD1 or TRBD2 (5 bases each). V lost 3 bases and J 12 bases, leaving 18 bases between the germline ends. Germline lookup yields CDR1 SQVTM and CDR2 ANQGSEA. This CDR3 has 13 residues. The CDR3 nucleotides read TGCAGCGTTGATGGGGGACGTGACAACGGGCAGTTCTTC. Translation: CSVDGGRDNGQFF.

The gene calls are TRBV24-1 and TRBJ2-1; 9 bases map to TRBD2. This CDR3 has 16 residues. V dropped 4 bases and J dropped 0; count of bases not matched to a gene: 3. CDR1 and CDR2 (germline): KGHDR, SFDVKD. CDR3 sequence: CATSEPAGGSYNEQFF. The CDR3 DNA follows: TGTGCCACCAGTGAACCAGCGGGAGGCTCCTACAATGAGCAGTTCTTC.

This chain links TRBV20-1 with TRBJ1-5; tentative D call: TRBD1 (5 bases). The CDR3 spans 14 residues. V lost 2 bases, J lost 3 bases, and 11 bases lay in between. Germline V CDR1 and CDR2: DFQATT, SNEGSKA (reference sequence). DNA of the CDR3: TGCAGTGCTAGACGTGACAGCCTCAATCAGCCCCAGCATTTT. Translation: CSARRDSLNQPQHF.

This clonotype was counted a few times. The chain carries TRBV20-1 and TRBJ2-7; perhaps D is TRBD1 or TRBD2 (6 bases each). V was trimmed by 0 bases and J by 0 bases, leaving 18 bases between them. CDR1 DFQATT and CDR2 SNEGSKA come from the germline V gene (reference sequence). The CDR3 length is 17 residues. For the CDR3, the DNA is TGCAGTGCTAGAGATCTGGGGGGCGGCCCCTCCTCCTACGAGCAGTACTTC. As protein: CSARDLGGGPSSYEQYF.

This clonotype was counted a few times. The CDR3 DNA reads TGCAGTGCTAGTGGGACTAGCGGGAGGTTCGAGCAGTACTTC. Its protein is CSASGTSGRFEQYF. The chain links TRBV20-1 to TRBJ2-7; TRBD2 aligns across 15 bases. V lost 3 bases and J lost 6; bases outside the gene matches: 3. Germline CDR1 DFQATT, CDR2 SNEGSKA (reference sequence). The CDR3 covers 14 residues.

V is TRBV3-1 and J is TRBJ2-2; D is possibly TRBD1 or TRBD2 (5 bases each). Trimming removed 0 bases at V and 6 bases at J, with 8 bases between. Germline CDR1 reads LGHDT; CDR2 reads YNNKEL (reference sequence). This CDR3 contains 14 residues. CDR3 sequence: CASSQDLGAGELFF. CDR3 nucleotides: TGTGCCAGCAGCCAAGATCTGGGGGCCGGGGAGCTGTTTTTT.

J is TRBJ2-3 and V is TRBV5-1, with TRBD2 matching over 9 bases. Losses at the gene ends were 2 bases for V and 8 bases for J; bases not matched to a gene: 18. Germline loops: CDR1 SGHRS, CDR2 YFSETQ. The CDR3 totals 18 residues. Here the CDR3 reads CASSLSTPAGGPQGTQYF. The CDR3 DNA reads as TGCGCCAGCAGCTTAAGTACCCCTGCGGGAGGGCCTCAAGGTACGCAGTATTTT.

This clonotype was counted only a few times. The V gene is TRBV20-1, the J gene TRBJ2-5; 11 bases are shared with TRBD2. The CDR3 contains 17 residues. Germline trimming cut 3 bases from V and 5 bases from J; bases unmatched to any gene: 14. Germline V CDR1 and CDR2: DFQATT, SNEGSKA (reference sequence). CDR3 coding DNA: TGCAGTGCTAGCTCGTTACTAGCGGGAGAGGGGAGGGAGACCCAGTACTTC. This sequence encodes CSASSLLAGEGRETQYF.

This clonotype was seen more than once but under ten times. The chain links TRBV6-6 to TRBJ2-3; tentative D call: TRBD2 (6 bases). The V and J ends lost 10 bases and 2 bases respectively, with 13 bases between them. In germline, CDR1 is MNHNY, CDR2 SVGAGI (reference sequence). The CDR3 extends over 13 amino acids. The CDR3 is CATRTTYTDTQYF. CDR3 DNA sequence: TGTGCCACCAGGACTACGTACACAGATACGCAGTATTTT.

This chain connects TRBV20-1 to TRBJ2-5; no firm D call. The DNA matches TRBJ2-7 better at its end, which makes the J call doubtful. The V gene's germline CDR1 is DFQATT and CDR2 SNEGSKA (reference sequence). This CDR3 has 15 residues. The CDR3 loop is CSASIGRVVNSEQYF. The CDR3 DNA follows: TGCAGTGCTAGTATCGGGCGAGTAGTTAACTCCGAGCAGTACTTC.

This chain uses TRBV29-1 with TRBJ2-7, with D uncertain. The ends were cut back, 3 bases at V and 0 bases at J, with 12 bases in the middle. CDR1 and CDR2 from the germline V gene are SQVTM and ANQGSEA. This CDR3 has 14 amino acids. The CDR3 loop reads CSVDGGYDSYEQYF. DNA of the CDR3: TGCAGCGTTGATGGTGGCTACGACTCCTACGAGCAGTACTTC.